Listed here are 14 T cell receptor beta chains from one sample, sequenced in a study of blood T cells in healthy people across ages. Through a sample-barcoded 5' primer and a J-beta primer mix, a second PCR was run for roughly 6 to 12 cycles. TCRdb recomputed calls from the 5' RACE reads with MiXCR, one row per CDR3 protein. The sample contains about 1.6 million distinct CDR3 sequences, about 31% of which appear only once. The sequenced sample was blood. The receptor source for this set is a woman aged 25 to 45 in good health.

This chain joins TRBV7-9 and TRBJ2-5; D not resolved. The V gene lost 4 bases and the J gene lost 6 bases, with 21 bases spanning the gap. The CDR3 length is 16 residues. The germline gives CDR1 SEHNR, CDR2 FQNEAQ (reference sequence). CDR3 in DNA: TGTGCCAGCAGCTCCCATTTACTTCGAGAGGTGAAGACCCAGTACTTC. Its protein product is CASSSHLLREVKTQYF.

This clonotype was picked up a small number of times. The V and J genes are TRBV7-2 and TRBJ1-1; the D is unclear. The CDR3 extends over 16 amino acids. From germline, CDR1 is SGHTA and CDR2 FQGNSA. The V end lost 5 bases, the J end lost 4 bases, and 20 bases lay between the germline ends. For the CDR3, the DNA is TGTGCCAGCAGCCTACTTACCCGCGGGGTCGGCACTGAAGCTTTCTTT. As protein: CASSLLTRGVGTEAFF.

The V gene is TRBV28, the J gene TRBJ2-5; 9 bases are a match to TRBD1. Germline V gives CDR1 MDHEN, CDR2 SYDVKM. V lost 7 bases, J lost 5 bases, and 11 bases stayed unmatched. This CDR3 has 15 amino acids. The CDR3 DNA sequence: TGTGCCAGCACCCTCACAGGGACAGGGTGGGAGACCCAGTACTTC. Its translation is CASTLTGTGWETQYF. The variable domain in full, completed from reference TRBV28 and TRBJ2-5, reads DVKVTQSSRYLVKRTGEKVFLECVQDMDHENMFWYRQDPGLGLRLIYFSYDVKMKEKGDIPEGYSVSREKKERFSLILESASTNQTSMYLCASTLTGTGWETQYFGPGTRLLVL.

The V call is TRBV5-4, the J call TRBJ2-7; 8 bases fit TRBD2. CDR1 is SGHNT, CDR2 YYREEE, per germline (reference sequence). Losses at the gene ends were 4 bases for V and 2 bases for J; bases not matched to a gene: 8. The CDR3 contains 15 residues. CDR3 amino acids: CASSHSGIATYEQYF. The CDR3 nucleotides are TGTGCCAGCAGCCATAGCGGGATAGCAACCTACGAGCAGTACTTC.

This clonotype was picked up many times. The chain uses TRBV10-2 and TRBJ2-7, with D perhaps matching TRBD2 (6 bases). The CDR3 has 12 residues. Germline V lookup: CDR1 WSHSY, CDR2 SAAADI. V shed 7 bases and J shed 5 bases, with 12 bases lying between them. The DNA for the CDR3 is TGCGCCAGCACAGCGGGCGGAAACGAGCAGTACTTC. Encoded protein: CASTAGGNEQYF.

The sample holds a few counts of this clonotype. CDR3 in amino acids: CASSFGTALGYTF. DNA for the CDR3: TGCGCCAGCAGCTTTGGGACGGCGCTTGGCTACACCTTC. The chain couples TRBV5-1 to TRBJ1-2; a weak D match, TRBD1 (5 bases). CDR1 SGHRS and CDR2 YFSETQ come from the germline V gene. This CDR3 region has 13 residues. Between the trimmed V and J ends, which lost 2 bases and 7 bases, there was a span of 12 bases.

The CDR3 bases are TGTGCCTCGGCGTTCGGGGGCTACACCTTC. This translates into CASAFGGYTF. J is TRBJ1-2 and V is TRBV12-3 or TRBV12-4; the D is unclear. This CDR3 region has 10 residues. The germline V and J ends were trimmed by 11 bases and 8 bases, with 12 bases remaining between them.

CDR3 nucleotides: TGTGCCAGCAGTTTATCCCTAACAGGGAACACTGAAGCTTTCTTT. Translated, it gives CASSLSLTGNTEAFF. The chain couples TRBV28 to TRBJ1-1; D perhaps matches TRBD1 (5 bases). Germline lookup yields CDR1 MDHEN and CDR2 SYDVKM. The V end was cut by 1 base, the J end by 1 base, with 10 bases between. CDR3 length equals 15 residues.

This clonotype was observed a few times. The gene calls are TRBV20-1 and TRBJ1-5; 9 nucleotides match TRBD1. CDR3 length: 14 amino acids. Germline CDR1 DFQATT, CDR2 SNEGSKA (reference sequence). Losses at the gene ends were 6 bases for V and 7 bases for J; bases not matched to a gene: 10. The CDR3 loop is CSARPGTGFQPQHF. The DNA of the CDR3 is TGCAGTGCGCGTCCCGGGACAGGGTTCCAGCCCCAGCATTTT.

The chain links TRBV4-1 to TRBJ2-7; 7 bases align to TRBD1. CDR1 and CDR2 (germline): MGHRA, YSYEKL. Germline trimming cut 1 base from V and 2 bases from J; bases unmatched to any gene: 8. This CDR3 has 16 residues. The DNA of the CDR3 is TGCGCCAGCAGCCAAGGGGGACAGCCGGAAGCCTACGAGCAGTACTTC. Protein: CASSQGGQPEAYEQYF.

This chain links TRBV11-2 with TRBJ2-7, with 12 bases matching TRBD2. The CDR3 length is 16 residues. Germline CDR1 reads SGHAT; CDR2 reads FQNNGV. Germline trimming cut 3 bases from V and 7 bases from J; bases unmatched to any gene: 10. The CDR3 protein is CASSLETSGGWWEQYF. The DNA for the CDR3 is TGTGCCAGCAGCTTGGAGACTAGCGGGGGTTGGTGGGAGCAGTACTTC.

V is TRBV6-5 and J is TRBJ1-3; D is unresolved. The germline V gene encodes CDR1 MNHEY and CDR2 SVGAGI. The CDR3 contains 9 residues. CDR3 sequence: CALPPTIYF. The CDR3, as DNA: TGTGCTTTACCCCCTACCATATATTTT.

The chain links TRBV20-1 to TRBJ2-3, with a tentative D call TRBD2 (6 bases). There are 15 residues in the CDR3. Trimming removed 5 bases at V and 2 bases at J, with 17 bases between. The germline gives CDR1 DFQATT, CDR2 SNEGSKA (reference sequence). CDR3 nucleotides: TGCAGTGCTCGAGGCCGGGGGTCCCTCACAGATACGCAGTATTTT. Translation: CSARGRGSLTDTQYF.

The chain couples TRBV20-1 to TRBJ1-2; TRBD1 matches 8 bases. CDR1 is DFQATT, CDR2 SNEGSKA, per germline (reference sequence). The CDR3 has 15 amino acids. Trimming took 0 bases from V and 7 from J; bases not matched to a gene: 10. The DNA of the CDR3 is TGCAGTGCTAGAGAGTCCTCCGACAGGGGAGGTGGCTACACCTTC. As protein: CSARESSDRGGGYTF.